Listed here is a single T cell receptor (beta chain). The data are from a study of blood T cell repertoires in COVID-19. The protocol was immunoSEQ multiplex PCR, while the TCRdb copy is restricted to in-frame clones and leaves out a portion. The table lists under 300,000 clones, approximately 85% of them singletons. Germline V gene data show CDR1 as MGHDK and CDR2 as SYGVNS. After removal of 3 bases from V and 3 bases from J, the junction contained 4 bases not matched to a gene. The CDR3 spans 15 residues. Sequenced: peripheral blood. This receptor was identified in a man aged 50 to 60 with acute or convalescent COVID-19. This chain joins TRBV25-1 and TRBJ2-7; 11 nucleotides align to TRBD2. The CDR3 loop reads CASSDVTSGSYEQYF. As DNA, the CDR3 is TGTGCCAGCAGTGATGTCACTAGCGGGAGCTACGAGCAGTACTTC.